Shown below are 6 T cell receptor beta chains from a single sample sequenced in a study of blood T cell repertoires in COVID-19. Some clones are missing from TCRdb's copy, which holds only in-frame ones; the method was immunoSEQ multiplex PCR. The sample holds approximately 120,000 clones, over 70% seen once. Material: peripheral blood. These TCRs come from a man older than 75 with acute or convalescent COVID-19.

This clone was recorded only once. The J gene is TRBJ2-1, the V gene TRBV30; possible D gene TRBD2, 6 bases. CDR3 size: 17 residues. The V gene's germline CDR1 is GTSNPN and CDR2 SVGIG (reference sequence). V was pared by 2 bases and J by 3 bases, with 20 bases between. The CDR3 protein is CAWSFPRVRRDYNEQFF. The DNA for the CDR3 is TGTGCCTGGAGTTTCCCGCGTGTGCGGCGGGACTACAATGAGCAGTTCTTC.

The chain carries TRBV6-6 and TRBJ1-2; D gene uncertain. The germline V and J ends were trimmed by 5 bases and 2 bases, with 9 bases remaining between them. Germline CDR1 reads MNHNY; CDR2 reads SVGAGI (reference sequence). The CDR3 is 13 amino acids. CDR3 nucleotide sequence: TGTGCCAGCAGTCCAACAGAAAACTATGGCTACACCTTC. It specifies CASSPTENYGYTF.

This chain's CDR3 is CASSLGLSSYNSPLHF. DNA of the CDR3: TGTGCCAGCAGCTTAGGACTAAGCTCCTATAATTCACCCCTCCACTTT. This chain links TRBV7-2 with TRBJ1-6, with D unresolved. The germline V gene has CDR1 SGHTA and CDR2 FQGNSA. V lost 1 base to trimming and J lost 0 bases, with 7 bases between them. The CDR3 runs 16 residues.

This clone was counted a few times. The J gene is TRBJ1-2, the V gene TRBV30; D gene ambiguous. The germline V gene has CDR1 GTSNPN and CDR2 SVGIG (reference sequence). The CDR3 is made up of 12 amino acids. Trimming took off 2 bases at V and 3 bases at J, with 7 bases between the two ends. CDR3 nucleotides: TGTGCCTGGAGTATCACAGACTATGGCTACACCTTC. This translates into CAWSITDYGYTF.

The V gene is TRBV9, the J gene TRBJ2-5; D not certain. The CDR3 sequence is 14 residues long. Germline V lookup: CDR1 SGDLS, CDR2 YYNGEE. V lost 0 bases and J 7 bases, leaving 13 bases between the germline ends. The CDR3 spells CASSVAGQYGTQYF. CDR3 in DNA: TGTGCCAGCAGCGTAGCGGGTCAGTACGGGACCCAGTACTTC.

The chain employs TRBV18 and TRBJ1-1; TRBD1 agrees at 8 bases. The V gene end was trimmed by 3 bases and the J gene end by 4 bases; junction bases not matched to a gene: 10. The CDR3 is made up of 16 amino acids. Looked up from germline, CDR1 is KGHSH and CDR2 is LQKENI. CDR3 bases: TGTGCCAGCTCACCCCCGGACAGGGTAGTTGTCACTGAAGCTTTCTTT. The encoded protein is CASSPPDRVVVTEAFF. The whole variable domain, filled in from reference TRBV18 and TRBJ1-1, reads NAGVMQNPRHLVRRRGQEARLRCSPMKGHSHVYWYRQLPEEGLKFMVYLQKENIIDESGMPKERFSAEFPKEGPSILRIQQVVRGDSAAYFCASSPPDRVVVTEAFFGQGTRLTVV.